These T cell receptor beta chains were read from a single sample in a study of monozygotic twins with inflammatory bowel disease. With the 5' RACE reads reprocessed, TCRdb shows one record per CDR3 protein and no DNA. The table for this sample gives some 160,000 distinct CDR3 sequences. Sequencing was carried out using blood. The origin of the receptors is a human donor with ulcerative colitis or Crohn's disease, or a healthy co-twin of an affected twin (not recorded which). The CDR3 runs from the conserved cysteine through the conserved F or W.

CDR3	V	J
CASSRQRGEYDGYTF	TRBV5-4	TRBJ1-2
CASSLQQSSAQETQYF	TRBV7-9	TRBJ2-5
CASSLRGLGRETQYF	TRBV12-3/TRBV12-4	TRBJ2-5
CASSLIRTALNSPLHF	TRBV28	TRBJ1-6
CASTRDTGELFF	TRBV5-1	TRBJ2-2
CSASGDGYGYTF	TRBV20-1	TRBJ1-2
CASSSPGGTRYTGELFF	TRBV5-4	TRBJ2-2
CASTPDRVDTEAFF	TRBV19	TRBJ1-1
CATSRAKSWNPDTQYF	TRBV15	TRBJ2-3
CASSESWAGLETQYF	TRBV10-2	TRBJ2-5
CASSRDSGATETQYF	TRBV4-3	TRBJ2-5
CASSLAGAGGSEQYF	TRBV5-1	TRBJ2-7
CASSLSSDGQETQYF	TRBV27	TRBJ2-5
CASSRDRVVSPLHF	TRBV6-1	TRBJ1-6
CASSIGYTVEAFF	TRBV19	TRBJ1-1
CASSPLRGAPKSEQYF	TRBV3-1	TRBJ2-7
CSAYSGQGATDTQYF	TRBV20-1	TRBJ2-3
CATSDSSSGGSTDTQYF	TRBV24-1	TRBJ2-3
CSALGLAGESSYNEQFF	TRBV20-1	TRBJ2-1
CASSILVPNEQFF	TRBV2	TRBJ2-1
CSVEYSSGGHEQYF	TRBV29-1	TRBJ2-7
CASSPAGQTVNTGELFF	TRBV18	TRBJ2-2
CASRNREVNYGYTF	TRBV6-1	TRBJ1-2
CASSLFQGGRSTEAFF	TRBV27	TRBJ1-1
CATSSSPGLADLNTGELFF	TRBV24-1	TRBJ2-2
CASSLSAGYEQYF	TRBV27	TRBJ2-7
CASSPGQGGLAKNIQYF	TRBV6-1	TRBJ2-4
CASSQDTGELFF	TRBV3-1	TRBJ2-2
CAISPVGRQETQYF	TRBV10-3	TRBJ2-5
CASSISGQGASPLHF	TRBV19	TRBJ1-6
CASSYSGNWANVLTF	TRBV6-2/TRBV6-3	TRBJ2-6
CASSLSARADGYTF	TRBV12-3/TRBV12-4	TRBJ1-2
CSVDPGLAYGYTF	TRBV29-1	TRBJ1-2
CSASVATNEKLFF	TRBV20-1	TRBJ1-4
CSAREGRGPSAANQPQHF	TRBV20-1	TRBJ1-5
CATSEGAHNEQFF	TRBV18	TRBJ2-1
CASSLPGLALHEQFF	TRBV5-8	TRBJ2-1
CASSVSSGGAHNEQFF	TRBV10-1	TRBJ2-1
CAISELAGGTYNEQFF	TRBV10-3	TRBJ2-1
CASSPAQGTNTEAFF	TRBV12-3/TRBV12-4	TRBJ1-1
CASSKGGKEKLFF	TRBV4-2	TRBJ1-4
CASSEERDYGYTF	TRBV18	TRBJ1-2